Included here is one T cell receptor beta chain sequence, with context. The table lists this clonotype with a few counts. This clone's antigen is unknown. The record has no base qualities; no much larger clone is one base away. The germline V gene specifies SGHDN as CDR1 and FVKESK as CDR2. V loses 1 base of germline sequence and J loses 8 bases, and the interval between the two ends is 14 bases. The CDR3 runs 14 amino acids, cysteine and phenylalanine included. Only the CDR3 portion is preserved as DNA: 42 bases, with reading frame beginning at the first base. A patient counted as having stable Graves' hyperthyroidism if no progression to ophthalmopathy occurred over 18 months of follow-up. Hyperthyroidism patients were newly diagnosed, with disease duration under 2 months, and aged 18 to 65 years. Patients with uncontrolled infections, other autoimmune diseases, pregnancy or lactation were excluded. Diagnoses relied on clinical symptoms, serum thyroxine and TRAb, thyroid ultrasound and orbital computed tomography. Ficoll-Paque density gradient centrifugation was used to isolate PBMCs from 8 to 10 ml of fresh peripheral blood. Total RNA was extracted using Trizol reagent, and RNA quality was assessed on an Agilent 2100 Bioanalyzer.

Amplification of TCR beta CDR3 regions was carried out from RNA transcripts. For the first round of RT-PCR on the TCR CDR3, the HTBI primer set was used together with the Qiagen OneStep RT-PCR kit. Libraries were constructed in a second round of multiplex PCR, after which size selection and purification were performed. Libraries were sequenced paired-end with 100 bp reads on an Illumina HiSeq2000. The published analysis was carried out like this. SOAPnuke was used to process the raw data, throwing out any read that contained adapters or uncalled bases, had a mean Phred below 15, or lacked an exact constant-primer or identifier match. COPE v1.2.5 was used to merge the high-quality paired reads, and each unique nucleotide sequence was defined as a clonotype. MiTCR v1.1 was used to align the clonotypes against IMGT TRBV, TRBD and TRBJ reference segments. The analysis was restricted to V-J combinations with a frequency above 0.0001, which together covered 99.2% of the repertoires. The TCS score was defined as F50 (clonal expansion) divided by E x V (chaos), with BLOSUM62-based TCRdist calculated between CDR3 peptides within each V-J. Welch's t-statistics and random forest reduced around 550 V-J features to 10 to 15, which were used in a naive Bayes classifier (R e1071). TCRdb itself trimmed the public reads at Q25 with fastp, ran MiXCR and retained productive beta chains. Rows matching on CDR3 protein sequence are summarized as one entry with the most common DNA and genes. The V and J calls and clone size are TCRdb's, not the authors'. Recorded for this sample are around 190,000 distinct CDR3 sequences; 17% of them occurred a single time. The ten largest account for roughly 49% of the sample.

This sample was taken from a study of T cells in Graves' hyperthyroidism and ophthalmopathy (dated by TCRdb to between 2018 and 2021). A note on the overall study: Peripheral blood was sampled at the time of initial diagnosis, prior to any treatment. To identify TCR V-J signatures that set the groups apart, the researchers used a discovery cohort of 100 patients, made up of 40 to 45 with Graves' ophthalmopathy and around 58 with stable Graves' hyperthyroidism. The study also compared thyroid tissue and blood T-cell repertoires from more than five Graves' hyperthyroidism patients. After sampling, hyperthyroidism patients received methimazole starting at 30 mg daily, and ophthalmopathy patients received high-dose intravenous methylprednisolone. An independent validation cohort of fewer than 20 hyperthyroidism patients and over 15 patients who later progressed to ophthalmopathy tested prospective prediction of ophthalmopathy. The paper describes TCR Vbeta CDR3 sequencing of 135 peripheral blood samples, made up of fewer than 50 ophthalmopathy patients, 70 to 75 hyperthyroidism patients and around 17 progressor patients. For training and testing, the 100 or so patients in the discovery cohort were randomly divided in a 7:3 ratio.

Points the paper makes about the study in general: A 13 V-J signature model separated ophthalmopathy from stable hyperthyroidism, with approximately 87% sensitivity and roughly 84% specificity in cross-validation and 80%/75% in testing. In validation, progression to ophthalmopathy was predicted by the model with approximately 67% sensitivity and 72% to 80% specificity, a median of roughly 6.4 months before onset. Most expanded thyroid clonotypes (frequency above 0.001) were also detected in blood, a finding suggesting that blood repertoires may reflect thyroid immune responses. No statistical method was used to fix the sample size in advance, and group allocation was not hidden from the investigators.

Sequencing was carried out using blood. The V and J genes are TRBV14 and TRBJ1-1; TRBD1 is perhaps the D gene, given 5 matching bases. The clonotype originates from a woman between 45 and 60 years old with Graves' hyperthyroidism. The CDR3 region reads CASSQAETVREAFF. The nucleotide sequence reads TGTGCCAGCAGCCAAGCCGAGACAGTACGGGAAGCTTTCTTT.